The present T cell receptor beta chain was sequenced within a study of T cell changes during pregnancy in multiple sclerosis. Generated by immunoSEQ multiplex PCR, the TCRdb table keeps only in-frame clones and is missing some. The sample lists some 110,000 clones; under 95% were seen once. The V end was cut by 0 bases, the J end by 6 bases, with 12 bases between. Germline loops: CDR1 SGHAT, CDR2 FQNNGV. CDR3 length: 15 amino acids. The source was peripheral blood, collected after pregnancy. V gene TRBV11-2 combines with J gene TRBJ2-1, with TRBD1 as a possible D gene (6 bases). The clonotype originates from a female donor with multiple sclerosis, enrolled in a pregnancy study. CDR3 sequence (DNA): TGTGCCAGCAGCTTAGAGGGGGCGGTTCGCAATGAGCAGTTCTTC. Its protein is CASSLEGAVRNEQFF.